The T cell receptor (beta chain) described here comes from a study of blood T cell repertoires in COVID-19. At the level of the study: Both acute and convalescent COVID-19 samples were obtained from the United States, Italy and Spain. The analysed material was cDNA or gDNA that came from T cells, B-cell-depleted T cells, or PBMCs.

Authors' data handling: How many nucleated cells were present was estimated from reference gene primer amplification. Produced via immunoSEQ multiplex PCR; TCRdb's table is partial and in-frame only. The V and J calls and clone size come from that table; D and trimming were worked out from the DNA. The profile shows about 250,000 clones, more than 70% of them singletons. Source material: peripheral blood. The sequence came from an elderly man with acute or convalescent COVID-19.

The CDR3 is CASSTLRGTSGITDTQYF. In DNA, the CDR3 is TGCGCCAGCAGCACACTTAGGGGGACTAGCGGGATCACAGATACGCAGTATTTT. The chain combines TRBV5-1 with TRBJ2-3; 13 bases align to TRBD2. CDR3 length: 18 residues. Germline values: CDR1 SGHRS, CDR2 YFSETQ. V shed 4 bases and J 2 bases; nucleotides not matched to a gene: 10.